One sample yielded the 21 T cell receptor beta chains listed below, sequenced in a study of blood T cells in healthy people across ages. A second about 6 to 12 cycle PCR used barcoded and J-beta primers. TCRdb re-analysed the 5' RACE reads in MiXCR, keeping a single row per CDR3 protein. The table shows about a million distinct CDR3 sequences, with around two fifths occurring only once. The sequenced sample was blood. The source is a man aged 18-30 years in good health.

The chain uses TRBV20-1 and TRBJ2-3, with D maybe TRBD2 (6 bases). CDR1 DFQATT and CDR2 SNEGSKA come from the germline V gene (reference sequence). V lost 6 bases and J lost 2, with 15 bases in between. The CDR3 covers 14 residues. As DNA, the CDR3 is TGCAGTGCGGAAGGGGAGGACCTCACAGATACGCAGTATTTT. Translated: CSAEGEDLTDTQYF.

The rearrangement uses TRBV30 and TRBJ1-2; D perhaps matches TRBD1 (5 bases). The germline gives CDR1 GTSNPN, CDR2 SVGIG (reference sequence). Trimming stripped 5 bases from V and 4 bases from J, with 20 bases between. The length of the CDR3 is 15 residues. The CDR3 DNA follows: TGTGCCTGGCGGTCTCGAGGGACCTATGGCTATGGCTACACCTTC. Translated, it gives CAWRSRGTYGYGYTF.

This clonotype occurred a few times. The rearrangement uses TRBV10-3 and TRBJ2-3; possible D gene TRBD1, 5 bases. V was pared by 3 bases and J by 0 bases, with 13 bases between. The CDR3 runs 16 residues. CDR1 ENHRY and CDR2 SYGVKD come from the germline V gene. This CDR3 reads CAISDGATGSTDTQYF. The CDR3 nucleotides are TGTGCCATCAGTGATGGGGCCACAGGCAGCACAGATACGCAGTATTTT.

This clonotype was counted between two and nine times. The chain employs TRBV2 and TRBJ1-2; D is unresolved. CDR1 is SNHLY, CDR2 FYNNEI, per germline. V was shortened by 4 bases and J by 4 bases, with 16 bases between the two germline ends. The CDR3 loop spans 15 amino acids. CDR3 residues: CASSVNRAGSYGYTF. The CDR3 region has the DNA TGTGCCAGCAGTGTTAATCGGGCAGGTTCCTATGGCTACACCTTC.

This rearrangement joins TRBV4-3 to TRBJ1-6; 9 bases fit TRBD1. The CDR3 length is 16 residues. Germline V gene lookup returns CDR1 LGHNA and CDR2 YSLEER. Germline trimming cut 1 base from V and 4 bases from J; bases unmatched to any gene: 2. The CDR3 DNA sequence: TGCGCCAGCAGCCAAGTGACAGGGGGTTATAATTCACCCCTCCACTTT. The encoded protein is CASSQVTGGYNSPLHF.

CDR3 residues: CSAALAGGHNEQFF. For the CDR3, the DNA is TGCAGTGCTGCTCTTGCGGGGGGGCATAATGAGCAGTTCTTC. The J gene is TRBJ2-1, the V gene TRBV20-1; 9 positions match TRBD2. From germline, CDR1 is DFQATT and CDR2 SNEGSKA (reference sequence). The CDR3 runs to 14 residues. The ends lost 5 bases at V and 7 bases at J; junction bases unmatched: 9.

This chain uses TRBV7-9 with TRBJ1-1; D call uncertain. With 7 bases removed from V and 5 bases from J, the gap between germline ends came to 14 bases. The CDR3 totals 13 residues. In germline, CDR1 is SEHNR, CDR2 FQNEAQ (reference sequence). Here the CDR3 reads CASTVGGGTEAFF. Here the CDR3 DNA reads TGTGCCAGCACCGTGGGAGGAGGGACTGAAGCTTTCTTT.

Regarding this clonotype: Sequence at one end of the junction differs from germline and may be a read error. The CDR3 sequence: CAGSFTIGTGGLDQETQYF. The CDR3 region has the DNA TGTGCCGGCAGCTTCACCATTGGGACGGGGGGATTGGACCAAGAGACCCAGTACTTC. V gene TRBV7-8 combines with J gene TRBJ2-5, with 7 positions matching TRBD2. The CDR3 extends over 19 amino acids. In germline, CDR1 is SGHVS, CDR2 FQNEAQ.

This chain joins TRBV7-9 and TRBJ2-1, with D tentatively TRBD1 (6 bases). The ends were cut back, 0 bases at V and 5 bases at J, with 11 bases in the middle. The germline CDR1 and CDR2 sequences are SEHNR and FQNEAQ (reference sequence). The CDR3 totals 15 residues. The CDR3 sequence is CASSLAGAGDNEQFF. CDR3 sequence (DNA): TGTGCCAGCAGCTTAGCGGGGGCAGGGGACAATGAGCAGTTCTTC. The whole variable domain, filled in from reference TRBV7-9 and TRBJ2-1, reads DTGVSQNPRHKITKRGQNVTFRCDPISEHNRLYWYRQTLGQGPEFLTYFQNEAQLEKSRLLSDRFSAERPKGSFSTLEIQRTEQGDSAMYLCASSLAGAGDNEQFFGPGTRLTVL.

V and J are TRBV4-1 and TRBJ2-2, with D possibly matching TRBD1 (6 bases). The CDR3 covers 16 residues. From germline, CDR1 is MGHRA and CDR2 YSYEKL. V was clipped by 0 bases and J by 7 bases, with 15 bases between them. The CDR3 region has the DNA TGCGCCAGCAGCCAAGATCAGGGGCCCTCGCGCGGGGAGCTGTTTTTT. This gives the protein CASSQDQGPSRGELFF.

This clonotype occurred a few times. This chain joins TRBV7-2 and TRBJ2-5; a possible D gene is TRBD2 (5 bases). Trimming pared 2 bases from V and 9 bases from J, leaving 7 bases between. Looked up from germline, CDR1 is SGHTA and CDR2 is FQGNSA. CDR3 length equals 11 residues. CDR3 sequence reads: CASSLIGAQYF. CDR3 nucleotide sequence: TGTGCCAGCAGCTTAATCGGGGCCCAGTACTTC.

This clonotype was counted only a few times. The chain carries TRBV4-2 and TRBJ2-7; possibly TRBD1 for D (7 bases). Deletions cut 3 bases from V and 2 bases from J, with 11 bases between. The CDR3 consists of 14 residues. The germline V gene encodes CDR1 LGHNA and CDR2 YNFKEQ. In DNA form, the CDR3 reads TGTGCCAGCAGCCACGACAGGGAGGCCTACGAGCAGTACTTC. Its protein is CASSHDREAYEQYF.

This clonotype came up a few times. V and J are TRBV4-3 and TRBJ2-3; D is perhaps TRBD2 (5 bases). Trimming removed 0 bases from V and 1 base from J, with 17 bases in between. This CDR3 has 18 residues. The germline V gene encodes CDR1 LGHNA and CDR2 YSLEER. Written as DNA, the CDR3 is TGCGCCAGCAGCCAAGATGGTGAGAGCGCGGAGGGCACAGATACGCAGTATTTT. Amino acid sequence: CASSQDGESAEGTDTQYF.

This clonotype was counted a few times. The chain employs TRBV30 and TRBJ1-2, with 8 bases that match TRBD1. Germline V gene sequence: CDR1 GTSNPN, CDR2 SVGIG (reference sequence). V dropped 3 bases and J dropped 8; count of bases not matched to a gene: 8. CDR3 length: 13 residues. CDR3 region: CAWRFQGARGYTF. CDR3 sequence (DNA): TGTGCCTGGAGATTCCAGGGGGCGCGGGGCTACACCTTC.

J is TRBJ2-1 and V is TRBV24-1; a weak D match, TRBD2 (6 bases). CDR1 is KGHDR, CDR2 SFDVKD, per germline. CDR3 length equals 15 residues. The V end lost 1 base, the J end lost 7 bases, and 13 bases lay between the germline ends. CDR3 in amino acids: CATSDFRRERNEQFF. The CDR3 region has the DNA TGTGCCACCAGTGATTTTAGGCGGGAAAGGAATGAGCAGTTCTTC.

In regard to this clonotype: The junction shows a germline mismatch at one end, possibly a read error. The chain joins TRBV6-2 or TRBV6-3 to TRBJ2-2; D is perhaps TRBD2 (5 bases). Germline CDR1 and CDR2: MNHEY and SVGEGT. The CDR3 consists of 16 residues. The CDR3 is CASSYPWQKKAGEPFF. The CDR3 DNA sequence: TGTGCCAGCAGTTACCCCTGGCAGAAAAAGGCCGGGGAGCCGTTTTTT.

This clonotype was detected a few times. V and J are TRBV20-1 and TRBJ2-1, with 14 bases that match TRBD2. The CDR3 covers 16 residues. Germline lookup yields CDR1 DFQATT and CDR2 SNEGSKA (reference sequence). Trimming took 0 bases from V and 6 from J; bases not matched to a gene: 4. CDR3 bases: TGCAGTGCTAGAGAGTGGGGACTAGCGGGGGTCAATGAGCAGTTCTTC. Protein product: CSAREWGLAGVNEQFF.

The rearrangement links TRBV4-1 to TRBJ2-5; TRBD2 aligns across 7 bases. Germline trimming cut 0 bases from V and 0 bases from J; bases unmatched to any gene: 7. The germline CDR1 and CDR2 sequences are MGHRA and YSYEKL. This CDR3 comprises 17 residues. CDR3 coding DNA: TGCGCCAGCAGCCAAGATCCCCTAGCGGCCTACCAAGAGACCCAGTACTTC. Amino acids: CASSQDPLAAYQETQYF.

The chain joins TRBV27 to TRBJ1-4; D gene ambiguous. The CDR3 runs 15 residues. V lost 2 bases, J lost 4 bases, and 11 bases lay in between. The germline CDR1 and CDR2 sequences are MNHEY and SMNVEV (reference sequence). The CDR3, as DNA: TGTGCCAGCAGTTTACGGACCTTGGGTAATGAAAAACTGTTTTTT. Translating gives CASSLRTLGNEKLFF.

This clonotype was seen more than once but under ten times. The CDR3: CAPRETQYF. The CDR3 DNA sequence: TGTGCCCCCCGGGAGACCCAGTACTTC. The rearrangement uses TRBV7-6 and TRBJ2-5; D unclear. The ends were cut back, 11 bases at V and 5 bases at J, with 6 bases in the middle. CDR1 and CDR2 from the germline V gene are SGHVS and FNYEAQ. The CDR3 runs to 9 residues. The full variable domain, in which reference TRBV7-6 and TRBJ2-5 provide the parts outside the CDR3, is GAGVSQSPRYKVTKRGQDVALRCDPISGHVSLYWYRQALGQGPEFLTYFNYEAQQDKSGLPNDRFSAERPEGSISTLTIQRTEQRDSAMYRCAPRETQYFGPGTRLLVL.

As concerns this clonotype: This could be a read error, since a much larger clone is one nucleotide away. The chain couples TRBV2 to TRBJ2-3; D gene ambiguous. Trimming left V 3 bases short and J 7 bases short, with 5 bases between. Germline values: CDR1 SNHLY, CDR2 FYNNEI. The CDR3 is 11 amino acids. DNA of the CDR3: TGTGCCAGCAGTGAGGCCAATACGCAGTATTTT. It is translated as CASSEANTQYF.